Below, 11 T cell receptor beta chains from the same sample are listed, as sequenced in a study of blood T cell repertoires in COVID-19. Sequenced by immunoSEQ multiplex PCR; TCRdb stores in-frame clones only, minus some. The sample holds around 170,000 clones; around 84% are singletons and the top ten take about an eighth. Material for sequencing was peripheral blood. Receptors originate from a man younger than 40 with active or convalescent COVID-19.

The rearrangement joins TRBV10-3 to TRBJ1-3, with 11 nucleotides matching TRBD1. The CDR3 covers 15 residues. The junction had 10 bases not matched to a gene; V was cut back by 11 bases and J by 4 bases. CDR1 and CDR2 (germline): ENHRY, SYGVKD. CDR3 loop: CAARTGGAGGNTIYF. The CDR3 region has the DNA TGTGCCGCGCGGACAGGGGGCGCGGGGGGAAACACCATATATTTT.

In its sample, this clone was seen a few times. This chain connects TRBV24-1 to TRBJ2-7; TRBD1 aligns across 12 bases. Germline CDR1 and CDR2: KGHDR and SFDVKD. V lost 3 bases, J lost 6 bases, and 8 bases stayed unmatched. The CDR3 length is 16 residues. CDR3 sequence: CATSDGSGTGGCEQYV. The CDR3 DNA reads TGTGCCACCAGTGATGGATCCGGGACAGGGGGCTGCGAGCAGTACGTC.

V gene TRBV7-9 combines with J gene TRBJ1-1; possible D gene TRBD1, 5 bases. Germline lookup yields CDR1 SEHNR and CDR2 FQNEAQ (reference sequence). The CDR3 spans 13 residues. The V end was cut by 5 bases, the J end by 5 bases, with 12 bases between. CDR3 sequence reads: CASSQSPGTEAFF. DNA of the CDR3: TGTGCCAGCAGCCAAAGTCCAGGGACTGAAGCTTTCTTT.

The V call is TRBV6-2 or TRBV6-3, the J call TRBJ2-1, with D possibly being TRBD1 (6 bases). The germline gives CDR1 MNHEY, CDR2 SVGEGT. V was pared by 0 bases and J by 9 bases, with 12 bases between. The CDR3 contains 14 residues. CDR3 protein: CASSYSRGTGEQFF. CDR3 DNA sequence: TGTGCCAGCAGTTACTCTAGGGGGACCGGTGAGCAGTTCTTC.

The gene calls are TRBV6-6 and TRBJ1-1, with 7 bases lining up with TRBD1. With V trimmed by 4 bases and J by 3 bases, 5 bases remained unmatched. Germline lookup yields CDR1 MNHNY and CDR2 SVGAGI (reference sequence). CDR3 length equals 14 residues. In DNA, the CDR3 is TGTGCCAGCAGTTCCCATCAGGGGGACACTGAAGCTTTCTTT. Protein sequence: CASSSHQGDTEAFF.

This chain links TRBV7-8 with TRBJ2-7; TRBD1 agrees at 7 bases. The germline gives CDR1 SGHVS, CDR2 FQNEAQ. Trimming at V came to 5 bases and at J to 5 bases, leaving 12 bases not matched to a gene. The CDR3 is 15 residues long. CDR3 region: CASSPSRGTAHEQYF. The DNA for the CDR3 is TGTGCCAGCAGCCCGAGCAGGGGGACCGCGCACGAGCAGTACTTC.

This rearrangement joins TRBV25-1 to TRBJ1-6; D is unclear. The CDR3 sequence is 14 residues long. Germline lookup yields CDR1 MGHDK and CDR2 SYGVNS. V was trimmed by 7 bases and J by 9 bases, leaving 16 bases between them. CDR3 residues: CASNNRAGGSPLHF. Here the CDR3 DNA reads TGTGCCAGCAACAACAGAGCTGGAGGTTCACCCCTCCACTTT.

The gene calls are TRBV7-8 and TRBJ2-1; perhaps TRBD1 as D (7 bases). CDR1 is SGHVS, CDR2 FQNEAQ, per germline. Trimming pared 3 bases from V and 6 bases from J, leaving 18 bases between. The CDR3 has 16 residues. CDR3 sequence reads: CASSLTRVQGGNEQFF. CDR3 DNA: TGTGCCAGCAGCTTGACCCGTGTTCAGGGGGGCAATGAGCAGTTCTTC.

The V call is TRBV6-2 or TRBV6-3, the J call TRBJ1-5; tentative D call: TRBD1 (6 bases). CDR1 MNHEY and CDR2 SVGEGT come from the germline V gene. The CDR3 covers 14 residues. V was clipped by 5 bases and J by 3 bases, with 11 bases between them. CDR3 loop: CASSRGQYNQPQHF. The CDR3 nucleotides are TGTGCCAGCAGTAGAGGACAGTACAATCAGCCCCAGCATTTT.

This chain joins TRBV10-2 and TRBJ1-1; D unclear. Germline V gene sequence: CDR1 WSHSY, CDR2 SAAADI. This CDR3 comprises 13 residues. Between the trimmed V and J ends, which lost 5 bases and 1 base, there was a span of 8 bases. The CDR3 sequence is CASSQAPNTEAFF. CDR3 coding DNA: TGCGCCAGCAGTCAGGCTCCGAACACTGAAGCTTTCTTT.

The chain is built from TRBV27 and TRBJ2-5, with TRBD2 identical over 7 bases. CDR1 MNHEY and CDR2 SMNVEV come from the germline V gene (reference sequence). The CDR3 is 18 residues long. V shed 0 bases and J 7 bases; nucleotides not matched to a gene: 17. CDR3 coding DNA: TGTGCCAGCAGTTTATCTTTCGCCGCGGGGGTTACTCGGGGGACCCAGTACTTC. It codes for CASSLSFAAGVTRGTQYF.